The T cell receptor (beta chain) described here comes from a study of blood T cell repertoires in COVID-19. Study overall: Both acute and convalescent COVID-19 samples were obtained from the United States, Italy and Spain.

Sequencing was performed with immunoSEQ multiplex PCR; in TCRdb, only in-frame clones are kept and a portion is missing. The sample yields 85,000 to 130,000 clones, approximately 92% seen once. The germline V gene encodes CDR1 SGHDT and CDR2 YYEEEE. The CDR3 covers 11 residues. The V end was cut by 4 bases, the J end by 3 bases, with 5 bases between. The chain employs TRBV5-6 and TRBJ2-7; unclear D gene. This clonotype originated in a man in his 70s with acute or convalescent COVID-19. Sequences were obtained from peripheral blood. The CDR3 reads CASSTYYEQYF. The CDR3 bases are TGTGCCAGCAGCACATACTACGAGCAGTACTTC.